The rows below give T cell receptor beta chains drawn from one sample of a study of T cell changes during pregnancy in multiple sclerosis. TCRdb keeps only in-frame clones here, not all; method: immunoSEQ multiplex PCR. This table holds 65,000 to 95,000 clones, 93% found once. The sequencing here drew on peripheral blood, taken after pregnancy. These receptors were collected from a female donor in good health, enrolled as a control in a pregnancy study. Both conserved end residues are part of each CDR3. D genes are given only for firm matches. The size field is filled for only some rows; it gives once, few, many or a size class.

D,size,V,J,CDR3,DNA
TRBD1,.,TRBV5-1,TRBJ2-1,CASSLASGTGGSHEQFF,TGCGCCAGCAGCTTGGCCTCCGGGACAGGGGGCAGCCATGAGCAGTTCTTC
TRBD1,.,TRBV20-1,TRBJ1-2,CSAGTAEGYTF,TGCAGTGCCGGGACAGCGGAAGGCTACACCTTC
.,once,TRBV30,TRBJ2-7,CAWSRAYEQYF,TGTGCCTGGAGTAGAGCCTACGAGCAGTACTTC
.,.,TRBV28,TRBJ1-2,CASSPAGGALWGYTF,TGTGCCAGCAGTCCCGCTGGGGGGGCCCTGTGGGGCTACACCTTC
.,.,TRBV4-3,TRBJ2-1,CASSQDPSSSYNEQFF,TGCGCCAGCAGCCAAGACCCGTCCTCCTCCTACAATGAGCAGTTCTTC
TRBD2,.,TRBV9,TRBJ2-5,CASSPDGRAGETQYF,TGTGCCAGCAGCCCGGACGGGAGGGCCGGGGAGACCCAGTACTTC
.,once,TRBV5-1,TRBJ2-3,CASSLGGTSTDTQYF,TGCGCCAGCAGCTTGGGTGGTACTAGCACAGATACGCAGTATTTT
.,.,TRBV15,TRBJ2-1,CATSASRLIYNEQFF,TGTGCCACCAGCGCAAGCCGTTTGATCTACAATGAGCAGTTCTTC
.,once,TRBV4-1,TRBJ1-3,CASSQGPGARGNTIYF,TGCGCCAGCAGCCAAGGTCCAGGGGCGCGTGGAAACACCATATATTTT
TRBD2,.,TRBV20-1,TRBJ2-1,CSAPTSDGGFF,TGCAGTGCTCCCACTAGCGACGGAGGGTTCTTC
TRBD2,many,TRBV2,TRBJ2-7,CAGLSGTKEQYF,TGTGCCGGGCTTTCCGGGACTAAAGAGCAGTACTTC
.,once,TRBV7-9,TRBJ1-6,CASSLTTAGPLHF,TGTGCCAGCAGCCTAACCACTGCAGGACCCCTCCACTTT
TRBD1,.,TRBV5-1,TRBJ2-4,CASSARDSSLAKNIQYF,TGCGCCAGCAGCGCTCGGGACAGTTCTCTAGCCAAAAACATTCAGTACTTC
.,once,TRBV9,TRBJ1-2,CASWGPPPDYGYTF,TGTGCCAGCTGGGGGCCTCCTCCCGACTATGGCTACACCTTC
.,.,TRBV19,TRBJ1-5,CASNPTGREDYSNQPQHF,TGTGCCAGCAACCCAACAGGAAGAGAGGACTATAGCAATCAGCCCCAGCATTTT
TRBD1,.,TRBV28,TRBJ1-2,CASSSTGTGGIYGYTF,TGTGCCAGCAGTTCAACCGGGACAGGGGGCATCTATGGCTACACCTTC
.,.,TRBV5-3,TRBJ2-1,CARSFSSGRTKQFF,TGTGCCAGAAGCTTTTCGAGCGGAAGGACTAAGCAGTTCTTC
.,.,TRBV4-1,TRBJ2-1,CASSQDKVPRGEQFF,TGCGCCAGCAGCCAAGATAAAGTCCCCCGGGGTGAGCAGTTCTTC
TRBD2,.,TRBV5-6,TRBJ2-1,CASSYTPSGSGNEQFF,TGTGCCAGCAGCTATACCCCTAGCGGGAGTGGGAATGAGCAGTTCTTC
.,.,TRBV19,TRBJ2-2,CASSMADTGELFF,TGTGCCAGTAGTATGGCGGACACCGGGGAGCTGTTTTTT
.,.,TRBV2,TRBJ1-1,CASRERGRATEAFF,TGTGCCAGCAGAGAAAGGGGGAGGGCCACTGAAGCTTTCTTT
.,.,TRBV5-6,TRBJ2-3,CASSLGTSDTQYF,TGTGCCAGCAGCTTGGGGACATCAGATACGCAGTATTTT
.,once,TRBV7-9,TRBJ2-7,CASSLNRETPEQYF,TGTGCCAGCAGCTTGAACAGGGAAACACCCGAGCAGTACTTC
.,.,TRBV9,TRBJ1-2,CASSLNNYGYTF,TGTGCCAGCAGCCTTAATAACTATGGCTACACCTTC
TRBD1,.,TRBV7-2,TRBJ2-5,CASSRTTGVETQYF,TGTGCCAGCAGCCGGACCACAGGGGTGGAGACCCAGTACTTC
.,.,TRBV2,TRBJ2-2,CASSSQEIANTGELFF,TGTGCCAGCAGTTCACAGGAGATCGCGAACACCGGGGAGCTGTTTTTT
TRBD2,.,TRBV7-9,TRBJ2-2,CASSPTSGGNTGELFF,TGTGCCAGCAGTCCCACTAGCGGGGGGAACACCGGGGAGCTGTTTTTT
TRBD2,once,TRBV4-1,TRBJ2-3,CASSHLWAGGLDTQYF,TGCGCCAGCAGCCACCTTTGGGCGGGGGGTTTAGATACGCAGTATTTT
TRBD1,.,TRBV6-1,TRBJ1-2,CASSLTGVGYTF,TGTGCCAGCAGCCTGACAGGGGTCGGCTACACCTTC
.,.,TRBV9,TRBJ2-7,CASSVGRVSYEQYF,TGTGCCAGCAGCGTAGGCCGGGTCTCTTACGAGCAGTACTTC
TRBD2,.,TRBV5-4,TRBJ2-7,CASSPAGAGGRSSYEQYF,TGTGCCAGCAGCCCGGCCGGGGCGGGGGGGCGGAGCTCCTACGAGCAGTACTTC
.,.,TRBV18,TRBJ1-2,CASSPQVDRHNYGYTF,TGTGCCAGCTCACCACAGGTCGACAGGCATAACTATGGCTACACCTTC
.,once,TRBV28,TRBJ1-5,CASMDSPPNQPQHF,TGTGCCAGCATGGACAGCCCCCCAAATCAGCCCCAGCATTTT
.,.,TRBV5-1,TRBJ1-1,CASSSGLGNTEAFF,TGCGCCAGCAGCTCGGGACTGGGGAACACTGAAGCTTTCTTT
.,.,TRBV4-2,TRBJ2-7,CASSQTSGSYEQYF,TGTGCCAGCAGCCAAACCTCAGGATCCTACGAGCAGTACTTC
.,.,TRBV13,TRBJ1-3,CARSLGVPSGNTIYF,TGTGCCAGATCGTTGGGAGTCCCCTCTGGAAACACCATATATTTT
.,.,TRBV9,TRBJ2-3,CASSVGDWADTQYF,TGTGCCAGCAGCGTAGGGGACTGGGCAGATACGCAGTATTTT
.,.,TRBV5-6,TRBJ2-5,CASSSLGGLGETQYF,TGTGCCAGCAGCTCTCTCGGAGGGCTTGGGGAGACCCAGTACTTC
.,.,TRBV4-1,TRBJ1-4,CASSQDDFNEKLFF,TGCGCCAGCAGCCAAGATGACTTTAATGAAAAACTGTTTTTT
TRBD2,.,TRBV7-2,TRBJ2-1,CASSKLGLAGGQDNEQFF,TGTGCCAGCTCCAAACTCGGACTAGCGGGGGGGCAGGACAATGAGCAGTTCTTC
TRBD1,.,TRBV9,TRBJ2-5,CASSVGQGVRTQYF,TGTGCCAGCAGCGTCGGACAGGGAGTCCGGACCCAGTACTTC
.,.,TRBV27,TRBJ2-1,CASSLLPTGGSYNEQFF,TGTGCCAGCAGTTTACTCCCGACAGGCGGGTCCTACAATGAGCAGTTCTTC
.,.,TRBV5-1,TRBJ2-7,CASSLNQGPKEQYF,TGCGCCAGCAGCTTGAATCAGGGGCCTAAAGAGCAGTACTTC
TRBD1,.,TRBV4-1,TRBJ1-2,CASSTSTGGGNYGYTF,TGCGCCAGCAGCACATCGACAGGGGGAGGTAACTATGGCTACACCTTC
.,.,TRBV7-2,TRBJ2-1,CASSLTTYNEQFF,TGTGCCAGCAGCTTAACGACATACAATGAGCAGTTCTTC
TRBD1,.,TRBV7-3,TRBJ1-2,CASSFTGGEGYTF,TGTGCCAGCAGCTTCACAGGGGGGGAAGGCTACACCTTC
.,.,TRBV7-9,TRBJ1-5,CASSPGLQQPQHF,TGTGCCAGCAGTCCCGGGTTGCAGCAGCCCCAGCATTTT
TRBD2,.,TRBV7-2,TRBJ2-5,CASSYSGSQETQYF,TGTGCCAGCAGCTATAGCGGGAGTCAAGAGACCCAGTACTTC